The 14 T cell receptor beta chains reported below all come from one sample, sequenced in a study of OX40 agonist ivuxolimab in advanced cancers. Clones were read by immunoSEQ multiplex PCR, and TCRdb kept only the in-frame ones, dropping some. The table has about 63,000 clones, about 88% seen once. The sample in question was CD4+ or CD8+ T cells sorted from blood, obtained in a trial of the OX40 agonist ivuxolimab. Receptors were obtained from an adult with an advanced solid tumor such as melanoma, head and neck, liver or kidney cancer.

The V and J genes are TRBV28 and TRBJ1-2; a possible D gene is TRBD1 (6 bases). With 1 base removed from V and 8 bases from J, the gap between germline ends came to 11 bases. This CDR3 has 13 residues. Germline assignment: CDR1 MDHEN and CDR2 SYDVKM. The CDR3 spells CASSLSTGLGYTF. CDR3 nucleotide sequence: TGTGCCAGCAGTTTATCCACAGGGTTGGGCTACACCTTC.

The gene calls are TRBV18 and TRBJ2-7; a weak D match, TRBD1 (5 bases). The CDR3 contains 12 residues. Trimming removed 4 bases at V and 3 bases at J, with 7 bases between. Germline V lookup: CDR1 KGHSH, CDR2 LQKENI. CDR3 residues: CASSQTDYEQYF. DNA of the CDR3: TGTGCCAGCTCACAGACAGACTACGAGCAGTACTTC. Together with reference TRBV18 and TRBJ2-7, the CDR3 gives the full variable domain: NAGVMQNPRHLVRRRGQEARLRCSPMKGHSHVYWYRQLPEEGLKFMVYLQKENIIDESGMPKERFSAEFPKEGPSILRIQQVVRGDSAAYFCASSQTDYEQYFGPGTRLTVT.

CDR3 sequence: CASSPAGRRESQYF. In DNA, the CDR3 is TGTGCCAGCTCACCGGCGGGGAGGCGGGAGTCGCAGTATTTT. This chain uses TRBV18 with TRBJ2-3; 7 bases agree with TRBD2. The CDR3 totals 14 residues. Trimming cost V 3 bases and J 10 bases; bases outside gene matches: 10. Per germline, CDR1 KGHSH and CDR2 LQKENI.

The DNA of the CDR3 is TGTGCCAGCAGCTTGGATGGAATTGAGACCCAGTACTTC. This gives the protein CASSLDGIETQYF. The genes are TRBV5-5 and TRBJ2-5; D remains unclear. CDR3 length: 13 amino acids. V shed 0 bases and J shed 5 bases, with 8 bases lying between them. CDR1 and CDR2 (germline): SGHKS, YYEKEE (reference sequence).

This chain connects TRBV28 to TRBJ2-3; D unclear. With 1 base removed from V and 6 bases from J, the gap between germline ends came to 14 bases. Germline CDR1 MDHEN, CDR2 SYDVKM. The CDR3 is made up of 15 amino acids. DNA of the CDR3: TGTGCCAGCAGTTTATCCTTAGAGACTCTGGATACGCAGTATTTT. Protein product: CASSLSLETLDTQYF.

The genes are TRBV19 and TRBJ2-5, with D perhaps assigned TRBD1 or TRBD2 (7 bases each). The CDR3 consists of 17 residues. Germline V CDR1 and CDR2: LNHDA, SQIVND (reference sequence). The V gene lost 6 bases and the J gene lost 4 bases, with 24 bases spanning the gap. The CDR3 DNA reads TGTGCCAGTAGCCTTCAGGGGGGGCGAAACCTGGGAGAGACCCAGTACTTC. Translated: CASSLQGGRNLGETQYF.

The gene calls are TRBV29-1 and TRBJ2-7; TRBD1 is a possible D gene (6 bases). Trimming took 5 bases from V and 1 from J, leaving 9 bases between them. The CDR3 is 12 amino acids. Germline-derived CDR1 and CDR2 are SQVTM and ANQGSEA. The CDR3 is CSVNGQSYEQYF. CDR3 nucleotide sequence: TGCAGCGTTAACGGACAGTCCTACGAGCAGTACTTC.

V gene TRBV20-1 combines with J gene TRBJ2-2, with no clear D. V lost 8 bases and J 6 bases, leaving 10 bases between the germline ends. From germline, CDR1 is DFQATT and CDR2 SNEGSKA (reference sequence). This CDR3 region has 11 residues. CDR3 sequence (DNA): TGCAGTATGCTCTGGGCCGGGGAGCTGTTTTTT. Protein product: CSMLWAGELFF.

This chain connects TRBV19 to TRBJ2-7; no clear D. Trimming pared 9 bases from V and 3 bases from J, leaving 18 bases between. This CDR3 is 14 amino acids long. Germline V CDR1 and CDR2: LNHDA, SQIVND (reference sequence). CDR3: CARKSVNRVYEQYF. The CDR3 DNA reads TGTGCCAGGAAATCGGTAAATAGAGTCTACGAGCAGTACTTC.

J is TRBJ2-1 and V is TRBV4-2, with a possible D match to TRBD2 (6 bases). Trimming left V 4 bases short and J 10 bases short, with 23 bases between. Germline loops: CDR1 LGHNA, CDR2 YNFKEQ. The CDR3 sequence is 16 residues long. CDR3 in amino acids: CASSPAPGGARDEQFF. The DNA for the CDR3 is TGTGCCAGCAGCCCGGCACCCGGGGGAGCGAGGGACGAGCAGTTCTTC.

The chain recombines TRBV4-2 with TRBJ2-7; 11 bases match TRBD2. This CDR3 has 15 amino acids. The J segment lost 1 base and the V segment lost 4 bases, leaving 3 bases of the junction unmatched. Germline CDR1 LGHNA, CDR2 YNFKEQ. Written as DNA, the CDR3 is TGTGCCAGCAGCCTCCTAGCGGGAGGATCCTACGAGCAGTACTTC. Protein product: CASSLLAGGSYEQYF.

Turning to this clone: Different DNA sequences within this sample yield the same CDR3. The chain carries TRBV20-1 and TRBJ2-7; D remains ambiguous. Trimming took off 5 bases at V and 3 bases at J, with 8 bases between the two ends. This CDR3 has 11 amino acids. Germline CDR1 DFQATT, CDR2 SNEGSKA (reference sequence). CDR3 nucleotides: TGCAGTGCTCCACGGATCTACGAGCAGTACTTC. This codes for CSAPRIYEQYF.

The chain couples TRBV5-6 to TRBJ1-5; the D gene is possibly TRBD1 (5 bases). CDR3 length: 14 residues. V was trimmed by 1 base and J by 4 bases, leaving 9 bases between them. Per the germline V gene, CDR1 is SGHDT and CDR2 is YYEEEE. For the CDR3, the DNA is TGTGCCAGCAGCTTGTTCGGGGGGAATCAGCCCCAGCATTTT. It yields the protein CASSLFGGNQPQHF.

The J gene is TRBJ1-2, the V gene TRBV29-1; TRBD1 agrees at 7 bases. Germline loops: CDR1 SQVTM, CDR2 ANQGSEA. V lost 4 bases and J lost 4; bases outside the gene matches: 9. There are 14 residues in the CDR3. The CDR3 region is CSVARGQRIYGYTF. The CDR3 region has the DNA TGCAGCGTTGCGCGGGGACAGAGGATCTATGGCTACACCTTC.